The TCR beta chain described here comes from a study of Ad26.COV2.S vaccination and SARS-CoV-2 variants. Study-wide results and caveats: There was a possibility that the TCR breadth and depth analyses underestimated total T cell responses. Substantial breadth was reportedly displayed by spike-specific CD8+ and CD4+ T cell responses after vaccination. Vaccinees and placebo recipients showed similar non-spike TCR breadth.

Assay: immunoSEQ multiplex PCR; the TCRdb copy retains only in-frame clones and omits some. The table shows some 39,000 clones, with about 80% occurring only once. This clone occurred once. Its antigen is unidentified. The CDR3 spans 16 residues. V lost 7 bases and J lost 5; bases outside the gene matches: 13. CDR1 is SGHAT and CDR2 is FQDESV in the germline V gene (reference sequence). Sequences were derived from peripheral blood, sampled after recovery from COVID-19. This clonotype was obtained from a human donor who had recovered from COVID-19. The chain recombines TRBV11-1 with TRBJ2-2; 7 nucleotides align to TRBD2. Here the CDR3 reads CASTSYSGMGTGELFF. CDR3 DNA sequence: TGTGCCAGCACCTCGTACAGCGGGATGGGGACCGGGGAGCTGTTTTTT. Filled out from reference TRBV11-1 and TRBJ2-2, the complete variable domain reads EAEVAQSPRYKITEKSQAVAFWCDPISGHATLYWYRQILGQGPELLVQFQDESVVDDSQLPKDRFSAERLKGVDSTLKIQPAELGDSAMYLCASTSYSGMGTGELFFGEGSRLTVL.